The clone carrying this TCR beta chain showed up just once. Generated by immunoSEQ multiplex PCR, the TCRdb table keeps only in-frame clones and is missing some. The data hold hundreds of thousands of clones, with about nine tenths observed a single time. Germline V gene lookup returns CDR1 MNHEY and CDR2 SVGAGI. The CDR3 is 14 residues long. V was pared by 2 bases and J by 3 bases, with 2 bases of the junction left unmatched. The data are from a study of blood T cell repertoires in COVID-19. Study-wide context: The analysed material was cDNA or gDNA that came from T cells, B-cell-depleted T cells, or PBMCs.

The sample was peripheral blood. The rearrangement links TRBV6-5 to TRBJ2-7, with 9 bases aligning to TRBD1. This sequence was found in a woman aged 25 to 39 with COVID-19, enrolled during active disease. This CDR3 reads CASSYGQGFYEQYV. The CDR3, as DNA: TGTGCCAGCAGTTACGGACAGGGGTTCTACGAGCAGTACGTC.